The 28 T cell receptor beta chains below come from one sample, sequenced in a study of cytomegalovirus exposure and HLA in healthy donors. Primers for the PCR totalled 60 Vbeta and 13 Jbeta. Sequencing used immunoSEQ multiplex PCR; TCRdb keeps in-frame clones, though not all of them. Here the sample spans over 150,000 clones, approximately 84% being singletons. The sequencing sample was made of PBMCs. These TCRs come from a girl under 18 in good health and CMV-seropositive.

The J gene is TRBJ1-1, the V gene TRBV29-1, with 7 positions matching TRBD1. Germline V gene data show CDR1 as SQVTM and CDR2 as ANQGSEA. This CDR3 is built from 14 residues. The J segment lost 10 bases and the V segment lost 0 bases, leaving 11 bases of the junction unmatched. CDR3 nucleotide sequence: TGCAGCGTTGAAGACATCAGCCGACAGGGCCGAGCTTTCTTT. It specifies CSVEDISRQGRAFF.

This rearrangement joins TRBV6-5 to TRBJ2-1; 8 nucleotides agree with TRBD2. Trimming took 7 bases from V and 9 from J; bases not matched to a gene: 8. Germline CDR1 and CDR2: MNHEY and SVGAGI. The CDR3 is made up of 13 amino acids. The CDR3 loop reads CASIGLAQAEQFF. CDR3 nucleotides: TGTGCCAGCATCGGACTAGCCCAGGCTGAGCAGTTCTTC.

This chain joins TRBV5-1 and TRBJ2-2; 7 nucleotides align to TRBD2. This CDR3 region has 15 residues. The germline CDR1 and CDR2 sequences are SGHRS and YFSETQ. V lost 2 bases and J lost 4; bases outside the gene matches: 5. The DNA for the CDR3 is TGCGCCAGCAGCTTAGCGGGACCGCTCACCGGGGAGCTGTTTTTT. It is translated as CASSLAGPLTGELFF.

The chain has TRBV15 and TRBJ1-5, with D tentatively TRBD1 (5 bases). Germline CDR1 and CDR2: LNHNV and YYDKDF (reference sequence). V was cut by 3 bases and J by 0 bases, with 9 bases left in between. The CDR3 sequence is 15 residues long. The CDR3 sequence: CATSSERGSNQPQHF. CDR3 nucleotides: TGTGCCACCAGCAGCGAAAGGGGTAGCAATCAGCCCCAGCATTTT.

The chain uses TRBV29-1 and TRBJ1-2, with D perhaps TRBD1 (6 bases). V was shortened by 6 bases and J by 4 bases, with 9 bases between the two germline ends. CDR1 SQVTM and CDR2 ANQGSEA come from the germline V gene. The length of the CDR3 is 11 residues. The CDR3 protein is CSVGQTYGYTF. The CDR3 DNA reads TGCAGCGTAGGACAGACCTATGGCTACACCTTC. Based on the CDR3 plus reference TRBV29-1 and TRBJ1-2, the full variable domain is SAVISQKPSRDICQRGTSLTIQCQVDSQVTMMFWYRQQPGQSLTLIATANQGSEATYESGFVIDKFPISRPNLTFSTLTVSNMSPEDSSIYLCSVGQTYGYTFGSGTRLTVV.

CDR3 in DNA: TGTGCCAGTAGGCGAAGCGGGGGGCTAACCTCCTACAATGAGCAGTTCTTC. Protein product: CASRRSGGLTSYNEQFF. V and J are TRBV19 and TRBJ2-1; 9 positions agree with TRBD2. The V segment lost 6 bases and the J segment 0 bases; nucleotides outside the gene matches: 9. The germline gives CDR1 LNHDA, CDR2 SQIVND (reference sequence). The CDR3 totals 17 residues.

This clone was counted only a few times. The V gene is TRBV10-3, the J gene TRBJ2-7, with D perhaps TRBD2 (5 bases). The germline CDR1 and CDR2 sequences are ENHRY and SYGVKD. This CDR3 has 12 amino acids. The V and J ends lost 8 bases and 0 bases respectively, with 8 bases between them. The CDR3 DNA sequence: TGTGCCATCTCAACTAGCTCCTACGAGCAGTACTTC. Translated: CAISTSSYEQYF.

The chain joins TRBV18 to TRBJ1-1; the D is unclear. CDR3 length equals 13 residues. V was shortened by 6 bases and J by 0 bases, with 8 bases between the two germline ends. Germline lookup yields CDR1 KGHSH and CDR2 LQKENI. The CDR3 nucleotides are TGTGCCAGCTCCGGAGGGATGAACACTGAAGCTTTCTTT. It is translated as CASSGGMNTEAFF.

The rearrangement uses TRBV7-9 and TRBJ1-1, with 7 bases that match TRBD1. The CDR3 is 12 amino acids. CDR1 and CDR2 from the germline V gene are SEHNR and FQNEAQ (reference sequence). V dropped 5 bases and J dropped 6; count of bases not matched to a gene: 3. CDR3 DNA sequence: TGTGCCAGCAGCGTGGGGACAGCTGAAGCTTTCTTT. Its protein product is CASSVGTAEAFF.

The rearrangement uses TRBV12-5 and TRBJ1-1, with unresolved D. This CDR3 has 12 residues. Trimming left V 11 bases short and J 5 bases short, with 15 bases between. Germline V lookup: CDR1 LGHNT, CDR2 FRNRAP. The chain's CDR3 is CAGPGATTEAFF. CDR3 DNA: TGTGCTGGCCCGGGAGCTACAACTGAAGCTTTCTTT.

CDR3 sequence (DNA): TGTGCCAGCAGTTTAAATCCAGGTCAGCCCCAGCATTTT. Amino acids: CASSLNPGQPQHF. This chain connects TRBV27 to TRBJ1-5; D is ambiguous. Germline CDR1 is MNHEY and CDR2 is SMNVEV (reference sequence). The CDR3 spans 13 residues. V lost 2 bases and J lost 6, with 8 bases in between.

As concerns this clone: In the same sample, other DNA sequences code for this CDR3. This sequence joins TRBV5-1 and TRBJ1-1; weak D call: TRBD1 (5 bases). There are 13 residues in the CDR3. Germline CDR1 SGHRS, CDR2 YFSETQ. V lost 4 bases and J 4 bases, leaving 11 bases between the germline ends. The DNA for the CDR3 is TGCGCCAGCAGCGTCGGGCAGGGCACTGAAGCTTTCTTT. Its protein product is CASSVGQGTEAFF.

This sequence joins TRBV5-4 and TRBJ1-6, with 7 bases that match TRBD1. The CDR3 sequence is 14 residues long. V lost 1 base, J lost 9 bases, and 4 bases stayed unmatched. Germline values: CDR1 SGHNT, CDR2 YYREEE (reference sequence). The CDR3 here is CASSLPGGSSPLHF. Written as DNA, the CDR3 is TGTGCCAGCAGCTTGCCAGGGGGGAGTTCACCCCTCCACTTT.

The J gene is TRBJ2-1, the V gene TRBV4-1; 10 nucleotides match TRBD2. The CDR3 runs 15 residues. After removal of 5 bases from V and 9 bases from J, the junction contained 10 bases not matched to a gene. Germline lookup yields CDR1 MGHRA and CDR2 YSYEKL. The CDR3, as DNA: TGCGCCAGCAGCTTTGCCAGCGGGGGGGCCCTTGAGCAGTTCTTC. It yields the protein CASSFASGGALEQFF.

The chain links TRBV5-6 to TRBJ1-1; 9 bases fit TRBD1. Germline values: CDR1 SGHDT, CDR2 YYEEEE. J lost 4 bases, V lost 2 bases, and 3 bases had no gene match. The CDR3 length is 14 residues. The DNA of the CDR3 is TGTGCCAGCAGCTTAGGGACAGGGCGCACTGAAGCTTTCTTT. Its protein is CASSLGTGRTEAFF.

The V gene is TRBV5-1, the J gene TRBJ1-1, with D possibly matching TRBD1 (6 bases). Per the germline V gene, CDR1 is SGHRS and CDR2 is YFSETQ. Trimming left V 0 bases short and J 7 bases short, with 13 bases between. The CDR3 is made up of 14 amino acids. CDR3 residues: CASSLVDRTDEAFF. CDR3 coding DNA: TGCGCCAGCAGCTTGGTAGATCGGACAGATGAAGCTTTCTTT.

This clone was observed once. CDR3 in DNA: TGTGCCAGCAGAGGAGCGGGACAGGCCCTCTCCTACGAGCAGTACTTC. Translation: CASRGAGQALSYEQYF. The chain has TRBV2 and TRBJ2-5, with D tentatively TRBD1 (8 bases). The J call may be in error: the DNA end matches TRBJ2-7 better. The germline V gene encodes CDR1 SNHLY and CDR2 FYNNEI. This CDR3 comprises 16 residues.

This clone appeared a few times. The rearrangement links TRBV4-1 to TRBJ2-1; TRBD2 is a possible D gene (6 bases). The CDR3 is 16 residues long. The V and J ends lost 2 bases and 3 bases respectively, with 14 bases between them. Germline-derived CDR1 and CDR2 are MGHRA and YSYEKL. The CDR3: CASSQPLRGSYNEQFF. CDR3 nucleotides: TGCGCCAGCAGCCAACCCCTCCGGGGGAGCTACAATGAGCAGTTCTTC.

The genes are TRBV28 and TRBJ1-2; 7 nucleotides match TRBD1. This CDR3 is 12 amino acids long. The V gene end was trimmed by 6 bases and the J gene end by 11 bases; junction bases not matched to a gene: 9. CDR1 is MDHEN, CDR2 SYDVKM, per germline. DNA for the CDR3: TGTGCCAGCAGCACGGGACAGCCTCCTTACACCTTC. Amino acid sequence: CASSTGQPPYTF.

This clone showed up just once. The rearrangement links TRBV19 to TRBJ2-7; D uncertain. Germline lookup yields CDR1 LNHDA and CDR2 SQIVND (reference sequence). This CDR3 is built from 12 residues. The V end lost 2 bases, the J end lost 3 bases, and 5 bases lay between the germline ends. This chain's CDR3 is CASSIPGYEQYF. For the CDR3, the DNA is TGTGCCAGTAGTATACCCGGCTACGAGCAGTACTTC.

The gene calls are TRBV19 and TRBJ1-1, with D possibly matching TRBD1 (6 bases). The germline V gene has CDR1 LNHDA and CDR2 SQIVND (reference sequence). V dropped 6 bases and J dropped 0 bases, with 14 bases sitting between them. The CDR3 is made up of 15 amino acids. CDR3 region: CASSLWTDLNTEAFF. The CDR3 bases are TGTGCCAGTAGCCTCTGGACAGACTTGAACACTGAAGCTTTCTTT.

The V call is TRBV19, the J call TRBJ2-5; TRBD2 agrees at 8 bases. The J call may be wrong; the DNA end is better matched by TRBJ2-7. The CDR3 has 18 residues. Per the germline V gene, CDR1 is LNHDA and CDR2 is SQIVND (reference sequence). The CDR3 spells CASSSPGEAGDHSYEQYF. Written as DNA, the CDR3 is TGTGCCAGTAGTTCCCCGGGAGAAGCGGGGGACCACTCCTACGAGCAGTACTTC.

This chain connects TRBV10-3 to TRBJ2-7; a weak D match, TRBD1 (6 bases). Germline V CDR1 and CDR2: ENHRY, SYGVKD. V gave up 0 bases and J gave up 3 bases, with 18 bases separating them. The CDR3 spans 17 residues. CDR3 DNA sequence: TGTGCCATCAGTGAGTCGAGCATGAACAGGGACCTCTACGAGCAGTACTTC. This codes for CAISESSMNRDLYEQYF.

The chain carries TRBV5-6 and TRBJ1-2; 7 nucleotides align to TRBD1. Unmatched junction bases numbered 8, after V lost 2 bases and J lost 1 base. Germline V lookup: CDR1 SGHDT, CDR2 YYEEEE. The CDR3 is made up of 16 amino acids. The CDR3 region is CASSFPGQHSNYGYTF. As DNA, the CDR3 is TGTGCCAGCAGCTTCCCGGGACAGCATAGTAACTATGGCTACACCTTC. Together with reference TRBV5-6 and TRBJ1-2, the CDR3 gives the full variable domain: DAGVTQSPTHLIKTRGQQVTLRCSPKSGHDTVSWYQQALGQGPQFIFQYYEEEERQRGNFPDRFSGHQFPNYSSELNVNALLLGDSALYLCASSFPGQHSNYGYTFGSGTRLTVV.

The chain employs TRBV27 and TRBJ1-6; a possible D gene is TRBD1 (6 bases). Trimming took 6 bases from V and 10 from J, leaving 19 bases between them. Germline assignment: CDR1 MNHEY and CDR2 SMNVEV (reference sequence). The CDR3 contains 15 residues. Here the CDR3 reads CASRATGTSMSPLHF. CDR3 nucleotides: TGTGCCAGCAGAGCCACAGGGACATCGATGTCACCCCTCCACTTT.

The V and J genes are TRBV7-9 and TRBJ1-6; no clear D. Germline values: CDR1 SEHNR, CDR2 FQNEAQ (reference sequence). V gave up 3 bases and J gave up 8 bases, with 5 bases separating them. The CDR3 is 12 amino acids. The CDR3 is CASSFDYSPLHF. For the CDR3, the DNA is TGTGCCAGCAGCTTCGACTATTCACCCCTCCACTTT.

The table lists this clone with a few counts. The V call is TRBV10-3, the J call TRBJ1-1; D remains ambiguous. V lost 1 base and J 6 bases, leaving 9 bases between the germline ends. There are 13 residues in the CDR3. Per the germline V gene, CDR1 is ENHRY and CDR2 is SYGVKD. The CDR3 region is CAISEYGDAEAFF. CDR3 bases: TGTGCCATCAGTGAGTACGGGGATGCTGAAGCTTTCTTT.

The chain employs TRBV5-1 and TRBJ1-3; 7 bases match TRBD1. This CDR3 is 15 amino acids long. CDR1 is SGHRS and CDR2 is YFSETQ in the germline V gene. After removal of 3 bases from V and 2 bases from J, the junction contained 5 bases not matched to a gene. CDR3 DNA: TGCGCCAGCAGCTCGAACACAGGGGCTGGAAACACCATATATTTT. Its translation: CASSSNTGAGNTIYF.